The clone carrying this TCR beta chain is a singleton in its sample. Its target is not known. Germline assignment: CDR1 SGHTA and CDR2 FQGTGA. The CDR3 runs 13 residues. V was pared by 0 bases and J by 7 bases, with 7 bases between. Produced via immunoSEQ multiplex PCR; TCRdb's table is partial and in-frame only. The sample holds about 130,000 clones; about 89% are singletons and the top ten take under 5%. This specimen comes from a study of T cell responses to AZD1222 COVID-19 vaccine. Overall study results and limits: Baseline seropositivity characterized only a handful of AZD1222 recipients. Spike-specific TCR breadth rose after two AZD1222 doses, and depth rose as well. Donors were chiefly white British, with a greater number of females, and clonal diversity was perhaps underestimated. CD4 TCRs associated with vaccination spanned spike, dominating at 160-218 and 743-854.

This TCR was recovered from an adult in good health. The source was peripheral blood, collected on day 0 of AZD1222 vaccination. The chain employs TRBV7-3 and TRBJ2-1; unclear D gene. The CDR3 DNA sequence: TGTGCCAGCAGCTTAACGATTGGAAATGAGCAGTTCTTC. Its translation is CASSLTIGNEQFF.